This passage covers 8 T cell receptor beta chains from one sample sequenced in a study of T cells in localized non-small cell lung cancer. Sequencing used immunoSEQ multiplex PCR; TCRdb keeps in-frame clones, though not all of them. The sample records under 150,000 clones, roughly nine tenths being singletons. The source material was peripheral blood, sampled before any cancer treatment. These receptors originate from a female donor over 55 with stage I lung adenocarcinoma.

The V and J genes are TRBV29-1 and TRBJ2-3; no clear D. Germline loops: CDR1 SQVTM, CDR2 ANQGSEA. The length of the CDR3 is 12 residues. Trimming stripped 8 bases from V and 1 base from J, with 10 bases between. The CDR3 protein is CSSARGTDTQYF. In nucleotides, the CDR3 is TGCAGCAGTGCCCGGGGCACAGATACGCAGTATTTT.

The rearrangement links TRBV19 to TRBJ1-2, with 9 bases aligning to TRBD1. Germline V CDR1 and CDR2: LNHDA, SQIVND (reference sequence). The V gene end was trimmed by 3 bases and the J gene end by 1 base; junction bases not matched to a gene: 3. The CDR3 contains 15 residues. For the CDR3, the DNA is TGTGCCAGTAGTATCCCGGGACAGGGTAACTATGGCTACACCTTC. This codes for CASSIPGQGNYGYTF.

This clone has only a few counts. The chain recombines TRBV5-1 with TRBJ1-3, with TRBD1 identical over 10 bases. CDR1 is SGHRS and CDR2 is YFSETQ in the germline V gene. V lost 4 bases, J lost 3 bases, and 7 bases stayed unmatched. CDR3 length: 16 residues. The CDR3 region is CASSDKDRGLGNTIYF. DNA for the CDR3: TGCGCCAGCAGCGACAAAGACAGGGGGCTTGGAAACACCATATATTTT.

The gene calls are TRBV18 and TRBJ1-5; 9 bases fit TRBD1. The junction had 13 bases not matched to a gene; V was cut back by 3 bases and J by 4 bases. The CDR3 extends over 18 amino acids. Per germline, CDR1 KGHSH and CDR2 LQKENI. The CDR3 DNA sequence: TGTGCCAGCTCACCTCCGGGACAGGGTCGAAAGGGGAATCAGCCCCAGCATTTT. Its protein is CASSPPGQGRKGNQPQHF.

The J gene is TRBJ2-5, the V gene TRBV2, with 10 bases matching TRBD2. The CDR3 length is 15 residues. The germline V gene has CDR1 SNHLY and CDR2 FYNNEI. V was clipped by 3 bases and J by 5 bases; unmatched bases: 6. CDR3 coding DNA: TGTGCCAGCAGTGATTCTAGCGGGAGAGGGGAGACCCAGTACTTC. The encoded protein is CASSDSSGRGETQYF. Variable domain in full (rest from reference TRBV2 and TRBJ2-5): EPEVTQTPSHQVTQMGQEVILRCVPISNHLYFYWYRQILGQKVEFLVSFYNNEISEKSEIFDDQFSVERPDGSNFTLKIRSTKLEDSAMYFCASSDSSGRGETQYFGPGTRLLVL.

The chain recombines TRBV30 with TRBJ1-2, with D possibly being TRBD1 (6 bases). This CDR3 region has 14 residues. V lost 0 bases and J 5 bases, leaving 13 bases between the germline ends. CDR1 is GTSNPN, CDR2 SVGIG, per germline (reference sequence). The CDR3 DNA reads as TGTGCCTGGAGTGTAAGGAGGGGGAGGTATGGCTACACCTTC. Protein sequence: CAWSVRRGRYGYTF.

This chain connects TRBV14 to TRBJ2-1, with 12 bases identical to TRBD2. The CDR3 is 17 residues long. CDR1 is SGHDN, CDR2 FVKESK, per germline. Germline trimming cut 0 bases from V and 7 bases from J; bases unmatched to any gene: 7. CDR3 loop: CASSQDLASGRGNEQFF. The CDR3 coding sequence is TGTGCCAGCAGCCAAGATTTAGCTAGCGGGAGGGGGAATGAGCAGTTCTTC. Together with reference TRBV14 and TRBJ2-1, the CDR3 gives the full variable domain: EAGVTQFPSHSVIEKGQTVTLRCDPISGHDNLYWYRRVMGKEIKFLLHFVKESKQDESGMPNNRFLAERTGGTYSTLKVQPAELEDSGVYFCASSQDLASGRGNEQFFGPGTRLTVL.

The genes are TRBV7-8 and TRBJ1-1; the match to TRBD1 covers 9 bases. J gave up 1 base and V 5 bases, and 2 bases lay outside the gene matches. Looked up from germline, CDR1 is SGHVS and CDR2 is FQNEAQ. This CDR3 contains 14 residues. CDR3 in DNA: TGTGCCAGCAGCCCGGGACAGGGGAACACTGAAGCTTTCTTT. Encoded protein: CASSPGQGNTEAFF. Full variable domain (outside the CDR3, taken from reference TRBV7-8 and TRBJ1-1): GAGVSQSPRYKVAKRGQDVALRCDPISGHVSLFWYQQALGQGPEFLTYFQNEAQLDKSGLPSDRFFAERPEGSVSTLKIQRTQQEDSAVYLCASSPGQGNTEAFFGQGTRLTVV.